This TCR beta chain was found in a study of blood T cells in healthy people across ages. CDR1 and CDR2 from the germline V gene are DFQATT and SNEGSKA (reference sequence). V lost 4 bases to trimming and J lost 3 bases, with 13 bases between them. The CDR3 length is 14 residues. Points on this clonotype: The antigen remains unidentified.

A J-beta primer mix and a sample-barcoded 5' primer were used in a second PCR of about 7 to 12 cycles. A template-switch adaptor containing 12 random nucleotides labeled each cDNA molecule. Every sample gave at least 2.5 million paired-end reads containing CDR3. TCRdb re-called the 5' RACE reads with MiXCR, one entry per CDR3 protein. The sample yields some 900,000 distinct CDR3 sequences, around 49% seen once. Study-level findings and limits: Across the age range, TCR beta diversity per million T cells fell in a roughly linear way.

Per sample, no less than 5.5 micrograms of total RNA were extracted. The gene calls are TRBV20-1 and TRBJ1-5; a possible D gene is TRBD1 (5 bases). The sequenced sample was blood. The receptor was derived from a young man in good health. The CDR3: CSATQGADNQPQHF. The CDR3 DNA reads as TGCAGTGCTACTCAGGGAGCCGACAATCAGCCCCAGCATTTT.